One and the same sample provided the 15 T cell receptor beta chains below, sequenced in a study of blood T cell repertoires in COVID-19. Generated by immunoSEQ multiplex PCR, the TCRdb table keeps only in-frame clones and is missing some. The sample shows around 270,000 clones, 70% to 90% of them seen only once. The sequencing sample was made of peripheral blood. The receptors come from a woman in her sixties with COVID-19, enrolled during active disease.

The chain is built from TRBV2 and TRBJ2-1; the D gene is possibly TRBD2 (7 bases). The V gene's germline CDR1 is SNHLY and CDR2 FYNNEI. Deletions cut 9 bases from V and 3 bases from J, with 24 bases between. CDR3 length: 17 amino acids. CDR3 sequence (DNA): TGTGCCAGAATATGTGGGGGGGGGCGGCGGGACTACAATGAGCAGTTCTTC. Translation: CARICGGGRRDYNEQFF.

V gene TRBV6-5 combines with J gene TRBJ1-5; D call uncertain. The germline V and J ends were trimmed by 6 bases and 4 bases, with 10 bases remaining between them. The CDR3 is 13 amino acids. Germline CDR1 is MNHEY and CDR2 is SVGAGI. The CDR3 nucleotides are TGTGCCAGCAGCAACCACAGAAATCAGCCCCAGCATTTT. Protein sequence: CASSNHRNQPQHF.

J is TRBJ2-2 and V is TRBV4-2; D unresolved. Trimming took off 0 bases at V and 6 bases at J, with 8 bases between the two ends. The length of the CDR3 is 14 residues. In germline, CDR1 is LGHNA, CDR2 YNFKEQ. CDR3 sequence: CASSQDYRPGELFF. The CDR3 nucleotides read TGTGCCAGCAGCCAAGATTACAGACCCGGGGAGCTGTTTTTT.

V gene TRBV4-1 combines with J gene TRBJ2-7; D is perhaps TRBD2 (7 bases). Germline lookup yields CDR1 MGHRA and CDR2 YSYEKL. This CDR3 has 17 residues. With 0 bases removed from V and 0 bases from J, the gap between germline ends came to 15 bases. The CDR3 sequence is CASSQEGGVGYSYEQYF. CDR3 sequence (DNA): TGCGCCAGCAGCCAAGAAGGGGGGGTAGGGTACTCCTACGAGCAGTACTTC.

This clone was counted between two and nine times. The chain has TRBV4-3 and TRBJ2-1; D may be TRBD2 (5 bases). CDR3 length: 16 residues. V lost 6 bases, J lost 2 bases, and 17 bases lay in between. CDR1 is LGHNA and CDR2 is YSLEER in the germline V gene. This CDR3 reads CASRRGSDKPYNEQFF. Written as DNA, the CDR3 is TGCGCCAGCAGGAGAGGGAGCGATAAACCCTACAATGAGCAGTTCTTC.

The chain employs TRBV10-1 and TRBJ2-2; D possibly corresponds to TRBD1 (6 bases). Germline V lookup: CDR1 WNHNN, CDR2 SYGVQD (reference sequence). V was cut by 5 bases and J by 6 bases, with 10 bases left in between. The length of the CDR3 is 13 residues. The CDR3 sequence is CASSLQGSGELFF. DNA of the CDR3: TGCGCCAGCAGTCTACAGGGTTCCGGGGAGCTGTTTTTT.

The chain has TRBV12-3 or TRBV12-4 and TRBJ2-1; D possibly corresponds to TRBD1 (6 bases). The CDR3 has 13 residues. V dropped 6 bases and J dropped 9 bases, with 15 bases sitting between them. The CDR3, as DNA: TGTGCCAGCAGCCGAGGGGGAGACGGTGAGCAGTTCTTC. Encoded protein: CASSRGGDGEQFF.

The chain combines TRBV24-1 with TRBJ1-1, with D unresolved. This CDR3 has 12 amino acids. V was pared by 4 bases and J by 10 bases, with 12 bases between. Germline V CDR1 and CDR2: KGHDR, SFDVKD. For the CDR3, the DNA is TGTGCCACCAGTGACCCTGAAACGGGAGCTTTCTTT. It is translated as CATSDPETGAFF.

V and J are TRBV7-2 and TRBJ2-3; TRBD2 agrees at 12 bases. The CDR3 length is 16 residues. Germline V gene lookup returns CDR1 SGHTA and CDR2 FQGNSA. Trimming cost V 2 bases and J 4 bases; bases outside gene matches: 4. DNA for the CDR3: TGTGCCAGCAGCTTACTAGCGGGAGGGGGCCCAGATACGCAGTATTTT. It encodes CASSLLAGGGPDTQYF.

The chain recombines TRBV5-4 with TRBJ2-1; 7 nucleotides agree with TRBD1. The CDR3 consists of 13 residues. The germline V gene has CDR1 SGHNT and CDR2 YYREEE (reference sequence). The V gene end was trimmed by 4 bases and the J gene end by 9 bases; junction bases not matched to a gene: 7. Written as DNA, the CDR3 is TGTGCCAGCAGCAGACAGGGTGAGGGTGAGCAGTTCTTC. This gives the protein CASSRQGEGEQFF.

This clone has at least ten counts. The genes are TRBV7-9 and TRBJ1-2, with 7 bases identical to TRBD1. The V and J ends lost 1 base and 2 bases, in that order; junction bases with no gene match: 4. Germline loops: CDR1 SEHNR, CDR2 FQNEAQ (reference sequence). CDR3 size: 15 residues. The CDR3 here is CASSLVGQLNYGYTF. CDR3 DNA: TGTGCCAGCAGCTTAGTGGGACAGTTGAACTATGGCTACACCTTC.

The chain joins TRBV7-3 to TRBJ2-2; D is perhaps TRBD2 (5 bases). CDR1 is SGHTA and CDR2 is FQGTGA in the germline V gene. There are 13 residues in the CDR3. V was trimmed by 5 bases and J by 5 bases, leaving 9 bases between them. CDR3 amino acids: CASSLGGTGELFF. CDR3 nucleotides: TGTGCCAGCAGCCTCGGAGGTACCGGGGAGCTGTTTTTT.

The chain joins TRBV5-5 to TRBJ2-2; 9 bases fit TRBD1. The V gene's germline CDR1 is SGHKS and CDR2 YYEKEE (reference sequence). V gave up 4 bases and J gave up 4 bases; unmatched junction bases: 8. CDR3 length: 16 residues. The CDR3 sequence is CASSAHRGRVTGELFF. DNA of the CDR3: TGTGCCAGCAGCGCTCACAGGGGGCGGGTCACCGGGGAGCTGTTTTTT. Drawing the rest from reference TRBV5-5 and TRBJ2-2, the complete variable domain is DAGVTQSPTHLIKTRGQQVTLRCSPISGHKSVSWYQQVLGQGPQFIFQYYEKEERGRGNFPDRFSARQFPNYSSELNVNALLLGDSALYLCASSAHRGRVTGELFFGEGSRLTVL.

This chain connects TRBV19 to TRBJ2-3; 8 bases are a match to TRBD2. The germline V gene has CDR1 LNHDA and CDR2 SQIVND (reference sequence). J was trimmed by 6 bases and V by 4 bases; bases with no gene match: 9. This CDR3 is 15 amino acids long. This CDR3 is CASSKAGDPRDTQYF. The CDR3 DNA sequence: TGTGCCAGTAGTAAAGCGGGAGACCCCAGGGATACGCAGTATTTT.

The chain carries TRBV28 and TRBJ2-7; 8 bases match TRBD1. The germline V gene encodes CDR1 MDHEN and CDR2 SYDVKM. V was clipped by 4 bases and J by 4 bases; unmatched bases: 9. This CDR3 has 15 amino acids. The CDR3 loop reads CASSSEGQATYEQYF. DNA for the CDR3: TGTGCCAGCAGTTCGGAGGGACAGGCGACGTACGAGCAGTACTTC.